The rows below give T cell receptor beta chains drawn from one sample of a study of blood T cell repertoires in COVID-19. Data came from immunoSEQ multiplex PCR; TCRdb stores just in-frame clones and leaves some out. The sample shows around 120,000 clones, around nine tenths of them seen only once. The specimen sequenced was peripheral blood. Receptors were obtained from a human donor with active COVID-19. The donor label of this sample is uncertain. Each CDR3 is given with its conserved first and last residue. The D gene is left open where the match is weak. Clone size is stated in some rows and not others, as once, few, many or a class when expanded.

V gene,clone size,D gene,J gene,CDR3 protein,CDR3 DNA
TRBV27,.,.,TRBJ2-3,CASSKSGGTDTQYF,TGTGCCAGCTCTAAGTCGGGGGGCACAGATACGCAGTATTTT
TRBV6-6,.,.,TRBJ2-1,CASSSVRALFYEQFF,TGTGCCAGCAGTTCGGTCAGGGCCCTCTTCTATGAGCAGTTCTTC
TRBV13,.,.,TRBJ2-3,CASSLGRLMGTQYF,TGTGCCAGCAGCTTAGGCAGGCTTATGGGTACGCAGTATTTT
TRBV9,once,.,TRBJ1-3,CASSVDTYSGNTIYF,TGTGCCAGCAGCGTCGACACCTACTCTGGAAACACCATATATTTT
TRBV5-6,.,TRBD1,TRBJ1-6,CASRNRQGTVNNSPLHF,TGTGCCAGCAGAAATCGACAGGGGACGGTTAACAATTCACCCCTCCACTTT
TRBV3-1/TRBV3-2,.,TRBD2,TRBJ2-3,CASSQSSGGPRTQYF,TGTGCCAGCAGCCAATCATCGGGGGGGCCGAGGACGCAGTATTTT
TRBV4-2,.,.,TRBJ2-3,CASSQDLDSYTDTQYF,TGTGCCAGCAGCCAAGATCTAGACAGTTACACAGATACGCAGTATTTT
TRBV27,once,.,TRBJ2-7,CASSFLARSYEQYF,TGTGCCAGCAGTTTTCTAGCCCGATCCTACGAGCAGTACTTC
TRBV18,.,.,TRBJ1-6,CASSPDRNSPLHF,TGTGCCAGCTCACCAGACAGGAATTCACCCCTCCACTTT
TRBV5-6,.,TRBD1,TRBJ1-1,CASRGGSSTWTGFGTEAFF,TGTGCCAGCAGGGGAGGCAGCAGCACCTGGACAGGGTTCGGCACTGAAGCTTTCTTT
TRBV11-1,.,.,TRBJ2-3,CASRGDTDTQYF,TGTGCCAGCAGAGGGGACACAGATACGCAGTATTTT
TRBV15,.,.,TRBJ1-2,CATSRDYTQGPFANYGYTF,TGTGCCACCAGCAGAGATTATACCCAGGGGCCATTTGCTAACTATGGCTACACCTTC
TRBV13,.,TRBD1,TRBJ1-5,CASSSTQGRYQPQHF,TGTGCCAGCAGCTCTACACAGGGGAGGTATCAGCCCCAGCATTTT
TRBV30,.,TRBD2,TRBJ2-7,CAWSGSFGLAGYEQYF,TGTGCCTGGAGTGGTAGTTTCGGACTAGCGGGTTACGAGCAGTACTTC
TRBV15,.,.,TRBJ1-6,CATSRNRLRPLHF,TGTGCCACCAGCAGAAACAGGCTAAGGCCCCTCCACTTT
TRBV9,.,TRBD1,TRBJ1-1,CASSAYPGQGKAFF,TGTGCCAGCAGCGCCTACCCGGGACAGGGAAAAGCTTTCTTT
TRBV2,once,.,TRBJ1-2,CASSVDSRYGYTF,TGTGCCAGCAGTGTCGACAGCCGCTATGGCTACACCTTC
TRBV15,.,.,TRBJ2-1,CATSIGGITEQFF,TGTGCCACCAGCATAGGAGGAATCACTGAGCAGTTCTTC
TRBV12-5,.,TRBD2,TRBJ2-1,CASGRAGGKDEQFF,TGTGCTAGTGGTCGAGCGGGGGGGAAGGATGAGCAGTTCTTC
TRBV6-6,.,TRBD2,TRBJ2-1,CASSYLTGTSSNEQFF,TGTGCCAGCAGTTACCTGACCGGGACTAGCAGCAATGAGCAGTTCTTC
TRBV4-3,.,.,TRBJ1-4,CASSRSDSLNEKLFF,TGCGCCAGCAGCCGCTCGGACAGTCTTAATGAAAAACTGTTTTTT
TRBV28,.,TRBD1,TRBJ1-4,CASNLDRDEKLFF,TGTGCCAGCAACTTGGACAGGGATGAAAAACTGTTTTTT
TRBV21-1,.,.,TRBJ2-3,CASSKGKRRTDTQYF,TGTGCCAGCAGCAAAGGTAAGCGGAGAACAGATACGCAGTATTTT